This T cell receptor beta chain was captured by sequencing in a study of shared clonotypes between healthy human individuals. Whole-study results and caveats: Compared with memory subsets, naive subsets generally had larger estimated richness.

On this clone itself: Antigen: not known.

Only Caucasian adults living in Nashville, Tennessee made up the donor group. Investigators divided CD4+ cells into CD45RA+ naive and CD45RA-negative memory subsets. Germline V gives CDR1 MNHNS, CDR2 SASEGT. The CDR3 has 11 amino acids. V was trimmed by 0 bases and J by 9 bases, leaving 5 bases between them. The input for sorted-subset replicate PCRs was approximately 210 ng DNA, tens of thousands of T cell genomes. Sequenced by immunoSEQ multiplex PCR; TCRdb stores in-frame clones only, minus some. The data contain some 1,400,000 clones, around 95% of them singletons. The rearrangement uses TRBV6-1 and TRBJ2-5; D remains ambiguous. What was sequenced was naive CD4+ T cells sorted from blood. Subset specified: CD45RA+ positively selected. This clonotype was obtained from a man younger than 40 in good health. The CDR3 is CASSEALAQYF. CDR3 coding DNA: TGTGCCAGCAGTGAAGCGCTAGCCCAGTACTTC.